This T cell receptor beta chain emerged from a study of early T cells in non-severe SARS-CoV-2 infection. Study-wide background: Sequenced material consisted of bulk RNA (from unsorted whole blood), and chains were unpaired.

The study's findings and limits: CD4 and private specificities were missed by VDJdb matching, which favored anti-spike CD8 responses.

Researchers tagged individual cDNA molecules with unique molecular identifiers. TCRdb re-derived calls from the 5' RACE reads in MiXCR, one entry per CDR3 protein. The top ten clones hold approximately 0.5% of a sample with some 100,000 distinct CDR3 sequences, around 15% of them seen once. Regarding this clonotype: Its antigen remains unidentified.

Germline V gene lookup returns CDR1 SGDLS and CDR2 YYNGEE. The CDR3 extends over 13 amino acids. V lost 0 bases, J lost 5 bases, and 6 bases lay in between. Sequenced sample: whole blood. The source is an adult who was a healthcare worker with PCR-confirmed SARS-CoV-2 infection or an uninfected control (not recorded which). The genes are TRBV9 and TRBJ2-1; D unresolved. In DNA form, the CDR3 reads TGTGCCAGCAGCGTAGGCACGAACAATGAGCAGTTCTTC. Protein product: CASSVGTNNEQFF.